This T cell receptor beta chain emerged from a study of T cell changes during pregnancy in multiple sclerosis. V was cut by 1 base and J by 4 bases, with 8 bases left in between. This CDR3 region has 14 residues. CDR1 is SGHDT and CDR2 is YYEEEE in the germline V gene. The protocol was immunoSEQ multiplex PCR, while the TCRdb copy is restricted to in-frame clones and leaves out a portion. The sample contains under 95,000 clones, around nine tenths of which appear only once. The rearrangement joins TRBV5-6 to TRBJ1-4; D not resolved. Here the sequenced sample was CD4+ T cells from peripheral blood mononuclear cells, taken before pregnancy. This sequence was found in a female donor with multiple sclerosis, enrolled in a pregnancy study. CDR3 region: CASSLLADNEKLFF. The CDR3 nucleotides read TGTGCCAGCAGCTTGTTGGCAGATAATGAAAAACTGTTTTTT.